This T cell receptor beta chain was identified during a study of cytomegalovirus exposure and HLA in healthy donors. Germline lookup yields CDR1 SGHRS and CDR2 YFSETQ. This CDR3 comprises 12 residues. Losses at the gene ends were 4 bases for V and 9 bases for J; bases not matched to a gene: 2. Notes on this clone: Its antigen is currently unknown.

Study-level points and caveats: For cytomegalovirus status, the classifier reportedly gave diagnoses with high specificity and sensitivity. In the approximately 130 validation repertoires, more than 85% of cluster scores exceeded 0, per a later analysis.

Assay used: immunoSEQ multiplex PCR; TCRdb lists only in-frame clones, some missing. This table has hundreds of thousands of clones, 87% appearing once. Specimen: PBMCs. This chain links TRBV5-1 with TRBJ2-1; TRBD1 matches at 9 bases. The source of this sequence is a woman aged 18-30 years in good health and CMV-seropositive. CDR3 amino acids: CASSVGQGEQFF. CDR3 sequence (DNA): TGCGCCAGCAGCGTGGGACAGGGTGAGCAGTTCTTC.